This entry features one TCR beta chain sequence. Clones were sequenced by immunoSEQ multiplex PCR, and TCRdb holds only the in-frame ones, with some missing. The repertoire holds about 80,000 clones, with 60% to 80% as singletons. The sample belongs to a study of blood T cell repertoires in COVID-19. Background on the study: Nucleic acid was either cDNA or gDNA, and it came from T cells, B-cell-depleted T cells, or PBMCs.

V shed 3 bases, J shed 5 bases, and the junction held 3 bases outside the gene matches. The germline gives CDR1 LGHDT, CDR2 YNNKEL (reference sequence). CDR3 size: 13 residues. The sequenced sample consisted of peripheral blood. This receptor was taken from an older man with active or convalescent COVID-19. This rearrangement joins TRBV3-1 (or the pseudogene TRBV3-2) to TRBJ2-5; 7 nucleotides line up with TRBD2. CDR3 DNA: TGTGCCAGCAGCCAGGGGGGAGGGGAGACCCAGTACTTC. It translates to CASSQGGGETQYF.